The entry that follows covers one TCR beta chain sequence. This receptor's antigen is unknown. Base-call qualities are not available, and no considerably larger clone is one nucleotide away. This sample stems from a study of OX40 agonist ivuxolimab in advanced cancers. About the study as a whole: The costimulatory receptor OX40 (CD134) was targeted by ivuxolimab, a fully human IgG2 agonistic monoclonal antibody. Patients were allowed to have had prior anti-PD-1, anti-PD-L1 or anti-CTLA-4 therapy, and approximately 37% of the dose-escalation patients had been treated with checkpoint inhibitors. In the dose-escalation cohort, about four fifths of patients were male, and the mean age was approximately 60 years with a range of roughly 20 to 79. The paper covers the monotherapy dose-escalation part of the phase I ivuxolimab trial, which included N of about 51 patients. Intravenous ivuxolimab was administered to patients every 2 weeks at six dose levels: 0.01, 0.1, 0.3, 1.5, 3 and 10 mg/kg. Of the 50 to 55 patients in dose escalation, about 19 had hepatocellular carcinoma, roughly 15 had melanoma, 9 had renal cell carcinoma and 9 had head and neck cancer. Partial responses were achieved by three dose-escalation patients, of whom one had hepatocellular carcinoma and two had cutaneous melanoma. Peripheral TCRbeta sequencing aimed to test whether ivuxolimab altered TCR sequence diversity and caused clonal T-cell expansion.

The trial excluded patients who had a history of autoimmune disease or who were on systemic immunosuppression. In every dose cohort, peripheral blood was drawn for TCR sequencing at baseline, cycle 4 day 1, and cycle 7 day 1. Samples came from an open-label, multicenter, first-in-human phase I dose-escalation trial of ivuxolimab. Adults with locally advanced or metastatic melanoma, renal cell, hepatocellular, or head and neck squamous cell carcinoma were enrolled in the trial. Before TCR sequencing, CD4+ and CD8+ T cells were separately sorted from peripheral blood. General study outcomes and caveats: In the 0.1-3.0 mg/kg groups, partial responders had among the lowest normalized peripheral clonal expansion, particularly in CD8+ T cells. Clonal expansion of both CD4+ and CD8+ blood T cells was observed from baseline to week 6 at doses 0.1 to 3.0 mg/kg. After ivuxolimab, more expanded clones were found on average in CD8+ T cells than in CD4+ T cells. Antigen specificity was not determined for the clonally expanded peripheral T cells. Low levels of normalized T-cell clonal expansion were also seen in some patients who did not respond.

The junction shows trimming of 4 bases on V and 1 base on J, plus 12 bases between the germline ends. Via the germline V gene, CDR1 is SGHRS and CDR2 YFSETQ. The CDR3 holds 14 amino acids from the cysteine to the phenylalanine. Only the CDR3 region is kept as DNA, spanning 42 bases read in frame from base 1. Genomic DNA was extracted from sorted cells for sequencing of the TCRbeta CDR3 region. TCRbeta CDR3 regions were sequenced using the immunoSEQ Assay. This immuneACCESS table, as held by TCRdb, lists in-frame sequences with V and J called but not all clones. Of the missing ones, under half trace to an unresolved V gene in checked studies; the others have no known cause. The sample records 20,000 or so clones, about four fifths of which are singletons. The ten largest clones take up 24% of the sample.

This receptor was obtained from an adult with an advanced solid tumor such as melanoma, head and neck, liver or kidney cancer. Sequencing used CD4+ or CD8+ T cells sorted from blood, obtained in a trial of the OX40 agonist ivuxolimab. Recombination joined TRBV5-1 with TRBJ2-7, and possibly TRBD1, on 5 matching bases. Here the CDR3 is given as CASSPTGISYEQYF. At the DNA level, the sequence is TGCGCCAGCAGCCCCACAGGTATTTCCTACGAGCAGTACTTC.